Given below is one T cell receptor (beta chain) in context. Looked up from germline, CDR1 is SEHNR and CDR2 is FQNEAQ (reference sequence). With V trimmed by 3 bases and J by 7 bases, 8 bases remained unmatched. CDR3 length: 15 amino acids. The data belong to a study of T cell responses to AZD1222 COVID-19 vaccine. Sequencing used immunoSEQ multiplex PCR; TCRdb keeps in-frame clones, though not all of them. This sample has 150,000 to 200,000 clones, with about nine tenths found just once. This sequence originates from an adult in good health. The sequencing used peripheral blood, collected on day 0 of AZD1222 vaccination. The V call is TRBV7-9, the J call TRBJ1-4, with TRBD1 matching 7 bases. The DNA for the CDR3 is TGTGCCAGCAGCTTTGGGAGGGGGCAAGGTGAAAAACTGTTTTTT. It translates to CASSFGRGQGEKLFF. The full variable domain, with the rest looked up from reference TRBV7-9 and TRBJ1-4, is DTGVSQNPRHKITKRGQNVTFRCDPISEHNRLYWYRQTLGQGPEFLTYFQNEAQLEKSRLLSDRFSAERPKGSFSTLEIQRTEQGDSAMYLCASSFGRGQGEKLFFGSGTQLSVL.